This T cell receptor beta chain was recovered during a study of T-cell reconstitution after alpha-beta-depleted transplantation in children. The study's findings and limits: About two months after transplant, alpha-beta T cells reportedly came from several hundred expanded graft clones.

Unique molecular identifiers were used in preparing the TCRbeta library. TCRdb reprocessed the PCR reads via MiXCR and lists one record per CDR3 protein. The table lists about 7,700 distinct CDR3 sequences, about an eighth of them singletons. This clonotype has at least ten counts. What it recognizes is unknown. This CDR3 spans 15 amino acids. V trimming: 7 bases; J trimming: 1 base; junction bases outside the gene matches: 4. CDR1 is SGHTA, CDR2 FQGNSA, per germline. The sequences come from PBMCs, mostly from graft donor cells, collected 60 days after TCRalphabeta/CD19-depleted stem cell transplant. The rearrangement links TRBV7-2 to TRBJ2-5, with 12 bases aligning to TRBD1. This TCR came from a patient aged 2 to 10 who had a stem cell transplant for inherited bone marrow failure, so the T cells may come from the graft donor. The CDR3 loop is CASKRDRGPQETQYF. The CDR3 coding sequence is TGTGCCAGCAAAAGGGACAGGGGGCCCCAAGAGACCCAGTACTTC.